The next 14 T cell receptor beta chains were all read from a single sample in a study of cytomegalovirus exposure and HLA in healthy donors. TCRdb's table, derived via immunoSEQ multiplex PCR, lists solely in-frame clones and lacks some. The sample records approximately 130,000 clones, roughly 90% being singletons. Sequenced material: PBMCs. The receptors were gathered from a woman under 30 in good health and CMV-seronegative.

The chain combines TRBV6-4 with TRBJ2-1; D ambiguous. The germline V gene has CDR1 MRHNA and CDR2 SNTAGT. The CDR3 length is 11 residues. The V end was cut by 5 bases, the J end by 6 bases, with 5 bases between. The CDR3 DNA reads TGTGCCAGCAGTTCAGGCAATGAGCAGTTCTTC. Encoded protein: CASSSGNEQFF.

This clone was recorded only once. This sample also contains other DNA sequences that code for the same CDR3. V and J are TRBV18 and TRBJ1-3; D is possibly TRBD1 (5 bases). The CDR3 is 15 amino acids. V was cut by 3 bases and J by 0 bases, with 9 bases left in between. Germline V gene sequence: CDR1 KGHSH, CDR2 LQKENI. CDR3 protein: CASSPVQGSGNTIYF. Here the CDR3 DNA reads TGTGCCAGCTCACCCGTCCAGGGCTCTGGAAACACCATATATTTT.

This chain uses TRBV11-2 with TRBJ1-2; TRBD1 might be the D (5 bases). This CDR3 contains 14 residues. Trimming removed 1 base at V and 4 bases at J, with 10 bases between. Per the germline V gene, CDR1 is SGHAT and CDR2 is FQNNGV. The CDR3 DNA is TGTGCCAGCAGCTTAGTGCAGGGTGGCTATGGCTACACCTTC. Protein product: CASSLVQGGYGYTF.

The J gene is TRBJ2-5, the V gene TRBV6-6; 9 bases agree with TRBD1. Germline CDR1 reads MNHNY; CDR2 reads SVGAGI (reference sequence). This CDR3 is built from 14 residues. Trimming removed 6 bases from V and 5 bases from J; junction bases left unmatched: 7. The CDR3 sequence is CASRDGQGWETQYF. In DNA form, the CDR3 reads TGTGCCAGCAGAGACGGACAGGGGTGGGAGACCCAGTACTTC.

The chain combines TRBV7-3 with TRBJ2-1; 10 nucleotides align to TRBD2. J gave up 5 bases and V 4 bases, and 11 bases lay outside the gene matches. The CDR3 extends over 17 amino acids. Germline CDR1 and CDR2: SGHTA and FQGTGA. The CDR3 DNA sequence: TGTGCCAGCAGCTCCGATTCGTCTAGCGGGGGCCACAATGAGCAGTTCTTC. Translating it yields CASSSDSSSGGHNEQFF.

CDR3 DNA: TGTGCCAGCAGGGGACAGGGCTACGAGCAGTACTTC. Translation gives CASRGQGYEQYF. The chain has TRBV6-6 and TRBJ2-7; 9 bases match TRBD1. The CDR3 contains 12 residues. CDR1 and CDR2 (germline): MNHNY, SVGAGI (reference sequence). With 6 bases clipped from V and 3 bases from J, the junction kept 0 bases outside the gene matches.

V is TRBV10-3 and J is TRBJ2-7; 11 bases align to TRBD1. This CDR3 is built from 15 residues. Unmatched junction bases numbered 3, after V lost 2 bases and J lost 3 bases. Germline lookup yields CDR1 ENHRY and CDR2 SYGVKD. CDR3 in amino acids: CAISEEDRGLYEQYF. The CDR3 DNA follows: TGTGCCATCAGTGAGGAGGACAGGGGGCTCTACGAGCAGTACTTC.

The CDR3 DNA follows: TGTGCCAGCAGCCAAGATAAGGGAGGGGAGACCCAGTACTTC. It yields the protein CASSQDKGGETQYF. V and J are TRBV4-2 and TRBJ2-5; 7 bases line up with TRBD2. The CDR3 consists of 14 residues. V lost 0 bases to trimming and J lost 5 bases; unmatched junction nucleotides: 3. Germline values: CDR1 LGHNA, CDR2 YNFKEQ.

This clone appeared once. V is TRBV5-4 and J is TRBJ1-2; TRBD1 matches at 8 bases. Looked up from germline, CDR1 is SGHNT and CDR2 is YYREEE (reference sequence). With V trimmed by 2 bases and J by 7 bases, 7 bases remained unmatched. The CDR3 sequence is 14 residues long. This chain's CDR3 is CASSFQGAARGYTF. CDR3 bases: TGTGCCAGCAGCTTTCAGGGGGCGGCCCGTGGCTACACCTTC.

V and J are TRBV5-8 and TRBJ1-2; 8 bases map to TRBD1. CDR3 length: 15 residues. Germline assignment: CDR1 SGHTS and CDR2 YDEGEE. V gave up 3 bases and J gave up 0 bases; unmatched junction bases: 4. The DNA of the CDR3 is TGTGCCAGCAGCTCGGACAGGGTAACTAACTATGGCTACACCTTC. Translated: CASSSDRVTNYGYTF.

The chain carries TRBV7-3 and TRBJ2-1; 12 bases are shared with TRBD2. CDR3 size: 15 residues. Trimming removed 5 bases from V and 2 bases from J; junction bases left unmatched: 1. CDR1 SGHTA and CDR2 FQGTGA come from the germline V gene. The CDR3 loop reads CASSPSGGAYNEQFF. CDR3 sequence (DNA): TGTGCCAGCAGCCCTAGCGGGGGGGCCTACAATGAGCAGTTCTTC.

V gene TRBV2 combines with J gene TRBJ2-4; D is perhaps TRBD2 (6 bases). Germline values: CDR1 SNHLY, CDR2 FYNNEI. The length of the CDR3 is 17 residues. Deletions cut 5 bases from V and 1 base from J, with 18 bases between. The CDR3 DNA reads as TGTGCCAGCAGTTTAGAACTGGGAGGAAGGGCCAAAAACATTCAGTACTTC. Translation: CASSLELGGRAKNIQYF.

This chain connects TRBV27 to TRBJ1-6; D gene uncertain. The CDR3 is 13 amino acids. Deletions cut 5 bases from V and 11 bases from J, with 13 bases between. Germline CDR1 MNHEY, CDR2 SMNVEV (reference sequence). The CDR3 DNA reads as TGTGCCAGCAGTGCGGGATCTCTACCACCCCTCCACTTT. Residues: CASSAGSLPPLHF.

CDR3 in amino acids: CASSAGYLMGNEQFF. The DNA of the CDR3 is TGTGCCAGCAGCGCAGGGTACCTCATGGGCAATGAGCAGTTCTTC. The chain has TRBV9 and TRBJ2-1, with a weak D call TRBD1 (5 bases). Trimming pared 3 bases from V and 6 bases from J, leaving 16 bases between. From germline, CDR1 is SGDLS and CDR2 YYNGEE. CDR3 size: 15 residues.